Listed below are T cell receptor beta chains from one sample, sequenced in a study of OX40 agonist ivuxolimab in advanced cancers. Libraries were prepared by immunoSEQ multiplex PCR; TCRdb keeps only in-frame clonotypes and omits some of them. The top ten hold approximately 0.49% of the sample, which has around 110,000 clones, less than 95% seen once. Source: CD4+ or CD8+ T cells sorted from blood, taken in a trial of the OX40 agonist ivuxolimab. Receptor source: an adult with an advanced solid tumor such as melanoma, head and neck, liver or kidney cancer. Both conserved end residues are part of each CDR3. A D gene is named only where the DNA matches it firmly. Clone size appears in some rows only: once, few, many, or a class for an expanded clone.

NA,TRBJ2-2,NA,TRBV7-3,CASMRGSANTGELFF,TGTGCCAGCATGAGGGGGTCTGCGAACACCGGGGAGCTGTTTTTT
NA,TRBJ2-5,NA,TRBV11-3,CASSLSYGSQETQYF,TGTGCCAGCAGCTTAAGTTATGGCAGCCAAGAGACCCAGTACTTC
NA,TRBJ1-1,NA,TRBV28,CASQIKGEEAFF,TGTGCCAGCCAAATCAAGGGGGAGGAAGCTTTCTTT
TRBD1,TRBJ1-3,NA,TRBV15,CATSRGQNSGNTIYF,TGTGCCACCAGCAGGGGACAGAACTCTGGAAACACCATATATTTT
TRBD1,TRBJ1-2,NA,TRBV6-6,CASRKTQGAEGGYTF,TGTGCCAGCAGAAAAACACAGGGGGCAGAAGGTGGCTACACCTTC
NA,TRBJ1-2,NA,TRBV6-1,CASTGGGGYTF,TGTGCCAGCACCGGGGGGGGTGGCTACACCTTC
NA,TRBJ1-1,NA,TRBV6-6,CASHGTPNTEAFF,TGTGCCAGCCACGGGACACCGAACACTGAAGCTTTCTTT
NA,TRBJ1-5,NA,TRBV6-5,CASRDHGEDNQPQHF,TGTGCCAGCAGGGACCACGGGGAGGACAATCAGCCCCAGCATTTT
NA,TRBJ2-6,NA,TRBV14,CASSQGGGTGANVLTF,TGTGCCAGCAGCCAAGGAGGAGGGACCGGGGCCAACGTCCTGACTTTC
TRBD2,TRBJ2-1,NA,TRBV30,CAWSPPSGGHHNEQFF,TGTGCCTGGAGTCCCCCTAGCGGGGGGCACCACAATGAGCAGTTCTTC
NA,TRBJ1-5,NA,TRBV4-1,CASSQEGPEPSYSNQPQHF,TGCGCCAGCAGCCAAGAGGGGCCAGAACCATCTTATAGCAATCAGCCCCAGCATTTT
TRBD2,TRBJ2-4,NA,TRBV23-1,CASSPGRDPIPLNIQYF,TGCGCCAGCAGTCCCGGGAGGGACCCCATACCCCTAAACATTCAGTACTTC
NA,TRBJ1-3,few,TRBV9,CASSAEVSGNTIYF,TGTGCCAGCAGCGCAGAAGTCTCTGGAAACACCATATATTTT
NA,TRBJ2-5,NA,TRBV7-7,CASSPRGGPQETQYF,TGTGCCAGCAGCCCTCGTGGGGGACCCCAAGAGACCCAGTACTTC
NA,TRBJ1-4,few,TRBV5-1,CASSFLGGYEKLFF,TGCGCCAGCAGCTTCCTAGGAGGCTATGAAAAACTGTTTTTT
NA,TRBJ2-1,NA,TRBV7-9,CASSSGVGRNNEQFF,TGTGCCAGCAGTTCCGGCGTGGGCAGAAACAATGAGCAGTTCTTC
NA,TRBJ1-5,once,TRBV9,CASSSYYGEGPEANQPQHF,TGTGCCAGCAGCTCCTACTACGGTGAGGGCCCCGAGGCCAATCAGCCCCAGCATTTT
NA,TRBJ1-6,NA,TRBV27,CASSATDWLFSPLHF,TGTGCCAGCAGTGCCACGGACTGGCTTTTTTCACCCCTCCACTTT
NA,TRBJ2-3,NA,TRBV7-2,CASSPDSLGTDTQYF,TGTGCCAGCAGCCCCGACAGCCTGGGCACAGATACGCAGTATTTT
NA,TRBJ1-4,NA,TRBV30,CAWNEGVNEKLFF,TGTGCCTGGAACGAAGGGGTTAATGAAAAACTGTTTTTT
TRBD2,TRBJ2-3,NA,TRBV7-9,CASSLTGGMEDTQYF,TGTGCCAGCAGCTTAACGGGGGGGATGGAAGATACGCAGTATTTT
TRBD1,TRBJ1-2,NA,TRBV6-4,CASSADRGHYGYTF,TGTGCCAGCAGTGCGGACAGGGGGCACTATGGCTACACCTTC
NA,TRBJ1-1,NA,TRBV18,CASSPVSTGPPDTEAFF,TGTGCCAGCTCACCAGTGTCCACAGGGCCTCCGGACACTGAAGCTTTCTTT
TRBD1,TRBJ2-5,NA,TRBV7-2,CASSLTGGAKTQYF,TGTGCCAGCAGCCTTACAGGGGGCGCAAAGACCCAGTACTTC
NA,TRBJ2-3,NA,TRBV30,CAWSVAGADTQYF,TGTGCCTGGAGTGTAGCCGGGGCGGATACGCAGTATTTT
NA,TRBJ2-7,NA,TRBV25-1,CASTGSSSYEQYF,TGTGCCAGTACAGGGTCATCCTCCTACGAGCAGTACTTC
NA,TRBJ2-1,once,TRBV20-1,CSASWNEQFF,TGCAGTGCTAGTTGGAATGAGCAGTTCTTC
TRBD2,TRBJ2-5,NA,TRBV7-2,CASSLTGGPSGTQYF,TGTGCCAGCAGCTTAACGGGGGGACCATCCGGGACCCAGTACTTC
TRBD1,TRBJ1-5,NA,TRBV30,CAWAHRGQGANQPQHF,TGTGCCTGGGCCCACAGGGGACAGGGGGCCAATCAGCCCCAGCATTTT
NA,TRBJ1-2,NA,TRBV21-1,CASSKRGEINCGYTF,TGTGCCAGCAGCAAACGGGGGGAGATAAATTGTGGCTACACCTTC
NA,TRBJ1-1,NA,TRBV19,CASSSGGRAFF,TGTGCCAGTAGCTCGGGAGGTCGAGCTTTCTTT
TRBD1,TRBJ2-7,NA,TRBV5-1,CASSLAPGGAYEQYF,TGCGCCAGCAGCTTGGCCCCAGGGGGAGCCTACGAGCAGTACTTC
NA,TRBJ2-5,NA,TRBV2,CASSEGDWGTETQYF,TGTGCCAGCAGTGAAGGAGACTGGGGTACGGAGACCCAGTACTTC
TRBD2,TRBJ2-3,once,TRBV4-3,CASTLAGGLTDTQYF,TGCGCCAGCACCCTAGCGGGGGGCCTAACAGATACGCAGTATTTT
NA,TRBJ2-2,few,TRBV9,CASSVGGQLTGELFF,TGTGCCAGCAGCGTAGGCGGACAACTCACCGGGGAGCTGTTTTTT
NA,TRBJ2-2,NA,TRBV4-3,CASSQEVVRGNTGELFF,TGCGCCAGCAGCCAAGAGGTAGTCAGGGGAAACACCGGGGAGCTGTTTTTT
NA,TRBJ1-3,NA,TRBV7-7,CAFCKSEGNSGNTIYF,TGTGCCTTTTGCAAGTCCGAGGGAAACTCTGGAAACACCATATATTTT
NA,TRBJ1-3,NA,TRBV7-9,CASSPDRTWTGNTIYF,TGTGCCAGCAGCCCGGACCGCACCTGGACTGGAAACACCATATATTTT
NA,TRBJ1-5,few,TRBV19,CASRLGGQPQHF,TGTGCCAGTAGGCTAGGGGGTCAGCCCCAGCATTTT
TRBD1,TRBJ1-3,once,TRBV5-1,CASSLSGTVGNTIYF,TGCGCCAGCAGCTTGAGCGGGACAGTAGGAAACACCATATATTTT
NA,TRBJ1-2,NA,TRBV5-4,CASSLLERAYGYTF,TGTGCCAGCAGCTTGCTGGAGAGGGCCTATGGCTACACCTTC
TRBD1,TRBJ2-7,NA,TRBV6-5,CASSPGTGDREQYF,TGTGCCAGCAGTCCGGGGACAGGGGATCGGGAGCAGTACTTC
NA,TRBJ1-4,NA,TRBV28,CASSLGGSNEKLFF,TGTGCCAGCAGTTTAGGGGGGTCTAATGAAAAACTGTTTTTT
NA,TRBJ2-7,NA,TRBV7-9,CASSVTYEQYF,TGTGCCAGCAGCGTAACCTACGAGCAGTACTTC
TRBD2,TRBJ2-1,NA,TRBV9,CASSVGLGLAYEQFF,TGTGCCAGCAGCGTAGGGTTAGGACTAGCATATGAGCAGTTCTTC